This TCR beta chain was sequenced for a study of Tregs in tolerant kidney transplant recipients. Findings and limits, study-wide: Expanding Tregs on activated donor B cells appeared to best identify donor-specific TCRbeta clones. This study did not directly address biological reproducibility. Findings come from small patient numbers and require larger validation.

This clone was found a few times. The antigen remains unidentified. Unstimulated regulatory T cells (CD4+CD25+CD127-), CD4+CD25- non-regulatory cells, CD4 and CD8 cells were FACS-sorted from thawed PBMCs. The CDR3 is 15 residues long. Germline-derived CDR1 and CDR2 are LNHDA and SQIVND (reference sequence). After removal of 7 bases from V and 5 bases from J, the junction contained 9 bases not matched to a gene. Sequencing was performed with immunoSEQ multiplex PCR; in TCRdb, only in-frame clones are kept and a portion is missing. The data hold over 50,000 clones, with over 70% observed a single time. Material for sequencing was CD4+ T cells from blood. The chain uses TRBV19 and TRBJ2-2, with TRBD1 matching over 8 bases. The receptor was isolated from a human donor in good health. Here the CDR3 DNA reads TGTGCCAGTAAAGACCAGGGGGCTGGGACCGGGGAGCTGTTTTTT. Translating gives CASKDQGAGTGELFF.